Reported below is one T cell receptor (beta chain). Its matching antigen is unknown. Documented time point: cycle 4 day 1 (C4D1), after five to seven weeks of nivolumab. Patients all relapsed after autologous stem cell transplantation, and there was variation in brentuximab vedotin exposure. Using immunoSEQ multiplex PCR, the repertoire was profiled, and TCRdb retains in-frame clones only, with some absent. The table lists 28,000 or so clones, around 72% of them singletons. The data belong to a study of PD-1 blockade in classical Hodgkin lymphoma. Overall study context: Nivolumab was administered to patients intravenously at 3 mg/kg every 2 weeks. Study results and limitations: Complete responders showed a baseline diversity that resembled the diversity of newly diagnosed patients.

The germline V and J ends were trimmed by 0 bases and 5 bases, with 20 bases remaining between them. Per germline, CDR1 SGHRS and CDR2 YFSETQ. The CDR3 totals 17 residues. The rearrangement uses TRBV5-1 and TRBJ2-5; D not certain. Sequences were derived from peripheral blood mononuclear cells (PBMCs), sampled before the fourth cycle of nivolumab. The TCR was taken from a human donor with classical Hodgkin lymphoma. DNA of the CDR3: TGCGCCAGCAGCTTGGTTTATAGGCTTCAAAATGGGGAGACCCAGTACTTC. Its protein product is CASSLVYRLQNGETQYF.